This T cell receptor beta chain was observed in a study of shared clonotypes between healthy human individuals (dated by TCRdb to 2020 to 2021). Regarding the complete study: Two women and a few men aged 18 to 49 years were included in the cohort. Per donor, three plates each were used for CD4 naive and CD4 memory, two for CD8 naive, and one for CD8 memory. The study deeply sequenced blood TCR repertoires of several healthy adults to estimate repertoire size and the extent of clonotype sharing between individuals. Different laboratories and diverse techniques were used to prepare libraries and sequence TCR repertoires, to increase sequencing depth and limit assay-specific biases. Between about 0.85 and 9.5 billion PBMCs per donor were obtained by leukapheresis. General study outcomes and caveats: Naive subsets generally had larger estimated clonotype richness than memory subsets did. Higher generation probabilities were observed for clonotypes shared by all four sorted-subset donors than for non-shared clonotypes. Based on pairwise subsampling, the degree of clonotype sharing among donors was expected to be affected by sequencing depth. Because the study included a small number of donors, the genetic and exposure-history diversity represented was limited. Incomplete sequencing was indicated by rarefaction of sorted-subset datasets, despite the large sequencing depth. Roughly 5.2% of naive CD4, 3.5% of naive CD8, roughly 2.4% of memory CD4, and about 0.4% of memory CD8 clonotypes were shared across a few donors. Only blood was sampled, and tissue TCR repertoires likely differ from those in blood.

Donors were healthy HIV-negative adults with no recently reported acute infections or vaccinations. Every donor was a Caucasian adult living in Nashville, Tennessee, USA. CD4+ T cells were enriched through magnetic negative selection, after which naive cells were positively selected on CD45RA and the remaining negative fraction served as the memory subset. Blood was obtained by leukapheresis, after which PBMCs were separated by Ficoll-Histopaque density gradient centrifugation and cryopreserved in liquid nitrogen vapor phase. Analytical flow cytometry was used to check the purity and quantity of every magnetically sorted T cell population. Genomic DNA was isolated from every sorted fraction and measured by UV absorbance on a Nanodrop 2000c. Using the deep immunoSEQ assay, TCR CDR3 regions were amplified from genomic DNA by multiplex PCR. Extracted genomic DNA from each cell subset was spread evenly across all wells of several immunoSEQ 96-well plates, with each plate serving as a replicate. For sorted subsets, approximately 210 ng genomic DNA, equal to 25,000 to 35,000 T cell genomes, was loaded into each replicate PCR. Purified libraries were measured with a Qubit 3.0 fluorometer, size-checked on a Bioanalyzer 2100, and measured again with the KAPA Library Quantification kit. Every immunoSEQ 96-well plate was sequenced on a dedicated single-read 150-cycle Illumina NextSeq 550 flow cell. Regarding the original processing steps: Because only junctional sequences without quality scores were contained in the immunoSEQ output, filtering matching that applied to full-length reads could not be performed. To assign V/J genes and CDR3, sequences were annotated against IMGT germline references using PyIR, a Python wrapper for IgBLAST v1.9. Reads were filtered out if the reads had weak V/J assignments (E-value above 1e-6), no CDR3, stop codons, out-of-frame junctions, or ambiguous translated residues. V3J clonotypes were defined as sequences sharing the same inferred V gene, J gene, and CDR3 amino acid sequence. Percentage overlap between repertoires was computed as shared unique clonotypes divided by the size of the smaller repertoire. Richness of each repertoire was evaluated using RTK rarefaction, the Chao1 estimator, and Recon v2.1 estimates of unobserved clonotypes. Generation probabilities for all TCRbeta clonotypes obtained by the gDNA method from four donors were computed using OLGA. As stored in TCRdb, this immuneACCESS dataset retains in-frame rearrangements with V and J assigned. A fraction of the clones does not appear; measured against another copy, unresolved V genes explain less than half of the discrepancy, and the remainder lacks a known reason. The V and J calls and clone size are taken from that table; D and trimming were inferred from the DNA. This sample lists about 2.5 million clones; about nine tenths were detected once. In total, the top ten clones hold around 0.4% of the sample.

Clipping removes 1 base from V and 8 bases from J, with 10 as the unmatched junction base count. From cysteine to phenylalanine, the CDR3 is 17 amino acids long. Of the read, only the CDR3 DNA is kept; its 51 bases are in frame from base 1. For CDR1 and CDR2, the germline V gene lists SGDLS and YYNGEE. Details on this clone: Its binding antigen is unknown. No base quality values were provided; no much bigger clone lies one nucleotide off.

Sample: naive CD4+ T cells from PBMCs. Interpreted using the paper, the cell subset or site label stands for: CD45RA+ positively selected. The clonotype was recovered from a man younger than 35 in good health. Some clones in this sample may be carry-over from other donors' samples. The chain joins TRBV9 to TRBJ2-1, with 12 central nucleotides matching TRBD2. The CDR3 corresponds to CASSVMLAGGTDHEQFF. The DNA sequence follows: TGTGCCAGCAGCGTAATGCTAGCGGGAGGGACGGACCATGAGCAGTTCTTC.